Following are 25 T cell receptor beta chains from one sample sequenced in a study of cytomegalovirus exposure and HLA in healthy donors. Primers for the PCR totalled 60 Vbeta and 13 Jbeta. Clones were sequenced by immunoSEQ multiplex PCR, and TCRdb holds only the in-frame ones, with some missing. The data show 150,000 to 200,000 clones, with approximately 80% seen just once and about 1.5% held by the top ten. Specimen: PBMCs. Source of these receptors: a woman aged 18-30 years in good health and CMV-seronegative.

This rearrangement joins TRBV19 to TRBJ2-6; a weak D match, TRBD1 (5 bases). Trimming removed 4 bases at V and 0 bases at J, with 7 bases between. The CDR3 is made up of 15 amino acids. In germline, CDR1 is LNHDA, CDR2 SQIVND (reference sequence). CDR3 nucleotides: TGTGCCAGTAGTAAAGACAGCTCTGGGGCCAACGTCCTGACTTTC. Translation gives CASSKDSSGANVLTF.

The rearrangement joins TRBV7-9 to TRBJ2-2, with D perhaps matching TRBD2 (7 bases). From germline, CDR1 is SEHNR and CDR2 FQNEAQ (reference sequence). The CDR3 has 15 amino acids. Trimming removed 9 bases from V and 1 base from J, with 15 bases in between. The CDR3 region has the DNA TGTGCCAGAGGGGGGGTATCGGAGAACACCGGGGAGCTGTTTTTT. This translates into CARGGVSENTGELFF.

This chain joins TRBV10-3 and TRBJ1-5, with D possibly being TRBD1 (5 bases). The CDR3 is made up of 14 amino acids. Germline CDR1 is ENHRY and CDR2 is SYGVKD. Deletions cut 6 bases from V and 1 base from J, with 10 bases between. The CDR3 coding sequence is TGTGCCATCAGCGAAGGGGTCAGCAATCAGCCCCAGCATTTT. Translation gives CAISEGVSNQPQHF.

V usage is TRBV28 and J usage is TRBJ2-1, with 8 bases that match TRBD1. Germline V gene lookup returns CDR1 MDHEN and CDR2 SYDVKM. The CDR3 loop spans 12 amino acids. The CDR3 loop reads CVIRGPYNEQFF. The CDR3 nucleotides are TGTGTAATCAGGGGGCCCTACAATGAGCAGTTCTTC.

This chain uses TRBV10-2 with TRBJ2-7; tentatively, D is TRBD2 (5 bases). Germline-derived CDR1 and CDR2 are WSHSY and SAAADI. There are 13 residues in the CDR3. The V end was cut by 2 bases, the J end by 5 bases, with 10 bases between. CDR3 bases: TGCGCCAGCAGTGAGGGATGGGAGCACGAGCAGTACTTC. Encoded protein: CASSEGWEHEQYF.

V gene TRBV4-1 combines with J gene TRBJ2-1; 7 nucleotides align to TRBD2. V was pared by 0 bases and J by 2 bases, with 4 bases of the junction left unmatched. Per germline, CDR1 MGHRA and CDR2 YSYEKL. There are 16 residues in the CDR3. Written as DNA, the CDR3 is TGCGCCAGCAGCCAAGAAGGCGGGAGTGCCTACAATGAGCAGTTCTTC. Protein: CASSQEGGSAYNEQFF.

J is TRBJ2-1 and V is TRBV5-6, with 9 bases aligning to TRBD2. Germline values: CDR1 SGHDT, CDR2 YYEEEE. This CDR3 has 15 amino acids. Germline trimming cut 2 bases from V and 6 bases from J; bases unmatched to any gene: 6. As DNA, the CDR3 is TGTGCCAGCAGCTTTCTGCGGGAGGGGGGCAATGAGCAGTTCTTC. This codes for CASSFLREGGNEQFF.

The rearrangement joins TRBV29-1 to TRBJ2-7, with 9 bases aligning to TRBD2. The CDR3 is 14 amino acids. Germline CDR1 SQVTM, CDR2 ANQGSEA. With 7 bases clipped from V and 7 bases from J, the junction kept 14 bases outside the gene matches. CDR3 sequence reads: CSAWSSGTLGEQYF. CDR3 coding DNA: TGCAGCGCGTGGTCTAGCGGGACTCTGGGGGAGCAGTACTTC.

The chain couples TRBV5-1 to TRBJ2-2, with a tentative D call TRBD2 (7 bases). V was trimmed by 0 bases and J by 3 bases, leaving 18 bases between them. CDR1 is SGHRS, CDR2 YFSETQ, per germline. The CDR3 length is 18 residues. CDR3 in DNA: TGCGCCAGCAGCTTGGCCATACGCGGGGGCGTGGACACCGGGGAGCTGTTTTTT. It translates to CASSLAIRGGVDTGELFF.

The chain uses TRBV4-1 and TRBJ2-7, with 13 bases that match TRBD2. V dropped 0 bases and J dropped 3; count of bases not matched to a gene: 17. Looked up from germline, CDR1 is MGHRA and CDR2 is YSYEKL. The CDR3 runs 21 residues. Here the CDR3 reads CASSQDVRRTGGLAGNYEQYV. Here the CDR3 DNA reads TGCGCCAGCAGCCAAGATGTACGTCGGACAGGGGGACTAGCGGGAAACTACGAGCAGTACGTC.

This chain joins TRBV7-9 and TRBJ2-3; D unclear. The CDR3 is 15 amino acids. The germline V and J ends were trimmed by 5 bases and 1 base, with 13 bases remaining between them. CDR1 and CDR2 (germline): SEHNR, FQNEAQ (reference sequence). Here the CDR3 reads CASSPPRRGTDTQYF. The CDR3 DNA sequence: TGTGCCAGCAGCCCCCCACGACGGGGCACAGATACGCAGTATTTT.

The chain couples TRBV18 to TRBJ1-2; the D gene is possibly TRBD1 (6 bases). V was trimmed by 2 bases and J by 4 bases, leaving 11 bases between them. The CDR3 has 14 residues. CDR1 and CDR2 from the germline V gene are KGHSH and LQKENI. Written as DNA, the CDR3 is TGTGCCAGCTCACCAGGGACAAAAGGCTATGGCTACACCTTC. Protein product: CASSPGTKGYGYTF.

There are many counts of this clone. This rearrangement joins TRBV5-1 to TRBJ2-7; tentative D call: TRBD2 (6 bases). V lost 1 base and J lost 7, with 15 bases in between. CDR3 length: 14 amino acids. Germline V gene sequence: CDR1 SGHRS, CDR2 YFSETQ. CDR3 loop: CASSLTSLLEEQYV. In nucleotides, the CDR3 is TGCGCCAGCAGCTTGACTAGCCTTTTAGAAGAGCAGTACGTC.

The chain couples TRBV19 to TRBJ1-1; D gene uncertain. The CDR3 contains 14 residues. Germline CDR1 reads LNHDA; CDR2 reads SQIVND (reference sequence). V was shortened by 6 bases and J by 7 bases, with 18 bases between the two germline ends. The CDR3 is CASRAGVGFGEAFF. CDR3 in DNA: TGTGCCAGTAGAGCCGGGGTGGGGTTCGGTGAAGCTTTCTTT.

The rearrangement joins TRBV4-3 to TRBJ2-2; 8 nucleotides agree with TRBD1. After removal of 0 bases from V and 3 bases from J, the junction contained 6 bases not matched to a gene. Germline CDR1 reads LGHNA; CDR2 reads YSLEER. The CDR3 runs 17 residues. CDR3 sequence: CASSQDPPGGYTGELFF. The CDR3 nucleotides are TGCGCCAGCAGCCAAGATCCCCCAGGGGGCTACACCGGGGAGCTGTTTTTT.

The chain recombines TRBV4-3 with TRBJ2-1; 8 nucleotides agree with TRBD2. Germline CDR1 reads LGHNA; CDR2 reads YSLEER. J was trimmed by 4 bases and V by 0 bases; bases with no gene match: 5. The CDR3 extends over 16 amino acids. CDR3 amino acids: CASSQDPSGRYNEQFF. The DNA for the CDR3 is TGCGCCAGCAGCCAAGATCCCAGCGGGAGATACAATGAGCAGTTCTTC.

The chain combines TRBV7-9 with TRBJ1-4; TRBD1 matches at 7 bases. The junction had 10 bases not matched to a gene; V was cut back by 4 bases and J by 8 bases. The CDR3 runs to 15 residues. Per germline, CDR1 SEHNR and CDR2 FQNEAQ (reference sequence). In DNA, the CDR3 is TGTGCCAGCAGCTCGTTTCGGGACAGCCAAGAAAAACTGTTTTTT. Its translation is CASSSFRDSQEKLFF.

This chain joins TRBV29-1 and TRBJ2-5, with D perhaps matching TRBD1 (6 bases). V was clipped by 4 bases and J by 3 bases, with 18 bases between them. The V gene's germline CDR1 is SQVTM and CDR2 ANQGSEA. CDR3 size: 15 residues. The CDR3 protein is CSVGGLGAVEETQYF. The CDR3 DNA reads TGCAGCGTTGGGGGGCTGGGCGCGGTGGAAGAGACCCAGTACTTC.

The gene calls are TRBV5-1 and TRBJ2-7; 8 bases align to TRBD1. The ends lost 3 bases at V and 3 bases at J; junction bases unmatched: 8. The CDR3 length is 15 residues. CDR1 and CDR2 from the germline V gene are SGHRS and YFSETQ. CDR3 amino acids: CASSSSGGSYYEQYF. The CDR3 DNA reads as TGCGCCAGCAGCTCCTCAGGGGGCTCCTACTACGAGCAGTACTTC.

The chain joins TRBV12-2 to TRBJ1-1. TRBV12-2 is an annotated pseudogene. This CDR3 region has 15 residues. As DNA, the CDR3 is TGTGCAAGTCGCTTCCAGAATCGGGGGGACACTGAAGCTTTCTTT. This encodes CASRFQNRGDTEAFF.

This chain joins TRBV11-2 and TRBJ2-7; D remains ambiguous. The germline V gene encodes CDR1 SGHAT and CDR2 FQNNGV. The CDR3 spans 11 residues. The germline V and J ends were trimmed by 0 bases and 10 bases, with 7 bases remaining between them. The CDR3 reads CASSLDCHQYV. In DNA form, the CDR3 reads TGTGCCAGCAGCTTAGATTGTCATCAGTACGTC.

This clone was observed a single time. The V call is TRBV19, the J call TRBJ1-2; 10 nucleotides match TRBD1. The CDR3 sequence is 13 residues long. Trimming removed 10 bases from V and 6 bases from J; junction bases left unmatched: 8. Looked up from germline, CDR1 is LNHDA and CDR2 is SQIVND (reference sequence). The CDR3 sequence: CATNRQGADGYTF. For the CDR3, the DNA is TGTGCCACGAACCGACAGGGGGCGGATGGCTACACCTTC.

The rearrangement uses TRBV10-2 and TRBJ1-3; 8 bases match TRBD1. With 8 bases clipped from V and 2 bases from J, the junction kept 8 bases outside the gene matches. CDR1 WSHSY and CDR2 SAAADI come from the germline V gene. The CDR3 covers 15 residues. The CDR3 is CASGWTGSAGNTIYF. CDR3 in DNA: TGCGCCAGCGGCTGGACAGGGTCGGCTGGAAACACCATATATTTT.

The chain joins TRBV4-2 to TRBJ2-7; 8 positions match TRBD1. V lost 1 base and J lost 3; bases outside the gene matches: 8. The CDR3 has 16 amino acids. CDR1 is LGHNA and CDR2 is YNFKEQ in the germline V gene. CDR3 bases: TGTGCCAGCAGCCAAGGAGAGGGACAGGTGGTCTACGAGCAGTACTTC. Its translation is CASSQGEGQVVYEQYF.

The rearrangement joins TRBV7-9 to TRBJ2-1, with 10 bases that match TRBD2. Trimming at V came to 5 bases and at J to 9 bases, leaving 10 bases not matched to a gene. The CDR3 extends over 15 amino acids. Per germline, CDR1 SEHNR and CDR2 FQNEAQ (reference sequence). The CDR3 DNA follows: TGTGCCAGCAGCCTCGGACTAGCGGAGACAGTTGAGCAGTTCTTC. Amino acid sequence: CASSLGLAETVEQFF.